These 9 T cell receptor beta chains came from one sample sequenced in a study of T-cell reconstitution after alpha-beta-depleted transplantation in children. Construction of the TCRbeta library involved unique molecular identifiers. TCRdb called the PCR reads again in MiXCR, with one record for every CDR3 protein. In the table there are hundreds of thousands of distinct CDR3 sequences, about 17% of which are singletons. The sequencing here drew on PBMCs, mostly from graft donor cells, taken 360 days after TCRalphabeta/CD19-depleted stem cell transplant. These receptors originate from a boy younger than two who had a stem cell transplant for Wiskott-Aldrich syndrome, so the T cells may come from the graft donor.

This clonotype showed up many times. The chain combines TRBV9 with TRBJ1-6; D is unresolved. V lost 4 bases and J lost 0, with 8 bases in between. CDR3 length equals 15 residues. Germline values: CDR1 SGDLS, CDR2 YYNGEE. In DNA, the CDR3 is TGTGCCAGCAGCCCGGGGAGCTCCTATAATTCACCCCTCCACTTT. Its protein is CASSPGSSYNSPLHF.

This clonotype was counted ten times or more. V usage is TRBV15 and J usage is TRBJ2-3, with no clear D. The CDR3 sequence is 13 residues long. Looked up from germline, CDR1 is LNHNV and CDR2 is YYDKDF (reference sequence). V lost 1 base and J lost 6, with 8 bases in between. CDR3 DNA: TGTGCCACCAGCAGAGCAGAAAGGGATACGCAGTATTTT. Its translation is CATSRAERDTQYF.

This clonotype was counted between two and nine times. The chain employs TRBV27 and TRBJ2-5; 10 bases are shared with TRBD1. The CDR3 is 14 residues long. Germline V gene data show CDR1 as MNHEY and CDR2 as SMNVEV (reference sequence). Losses at the gene ends were 5 bases for V and 6 bases for J; bases not matched to a gene: 6. The CDR3 loop is CASSVPGQGQTQYF. The CDR3 nucleotides are TGTGCCAGCAGTGTTCCGGGACAGGGGCAGACCCAGTACTTC.

In its sample, this clonotype was seen a few times. The chain carries TRBV9 and TRBJ2-3, with D hard to call. V lost 4 bases, J lost 8 bases, and 14 bases lay in between. The CDR3 extends over 13 amino acids. Germline V gene data show CDR1 as SGDLS and CDR2 as YYNGEE. The CDR3 loop reads CASSLVGPGTQYF. For the CDR3, the DNA is TGTGCCAGCAGCCTTGTCGGGCCCGGTACGCAGTATTTT.

There are a few counts of this clonotype. The J gene is TRBJ2-1, the V gene TRBV6-2 or TRBV6-3; TRBD2 matches 10 bases. This CDR3 is built from 19 residues. Germline assignment: CDR1 MNHEY and CDR2 SVGEGT. Trimming at V came to 1 base and at J to 9 bases, leaving 18 bases not matched to a gene. The CDR3: CASSYYSSYSSSGSPEQFF. CDR3 sequence (DNA): TGTGCCAGCAGTTACTATTCCAGTTACTCGTCTAGCGGGAGTCCTGAGCAGTTCTTC.

V usage is TRBV4-3 and J usage is TRBJ2-5; D may correspond to TRBD1 or TRBD2 (6 bases each). The CDR3 is made up of 18 amino acids. V lost 5 bases, J lost 2 bases, and 24 bases lay in between. CDR1 and CDR2 (germline): LGHNA, YSLEER. The CDR3 nucleotides are TGCGCCAGCAGCTTAAGAAGGGGGACTCGAGGAACACAAGAGACCCAGTACTTC. Protein product: CASSLRRGTRGTQETQYF.

The table lists this clonotype with a few counts. The DNA for the CDR3 is TGCGCCAGCAGCCTAGGGGGGACCCCTAGCACAGATACGCAGTATTTT. The encoded protein is CASSLGGTPSTDTQYF. The rearrangement uses TRBV5-1 and TRBJ2-3, with D possibly called TRBD1 or TRBD2 (6 bases each). The V end lost 4 bases, the J end lost 0 bases, and 15 bases lay between the germline ends. The CDR3 totals 16 residues. Per germline, CDR1 SGHRS and CDR2 YFSETQ.

The gene calls are TRBV12-3 or TRBV12-4 and TRBJ2-7, with unresolved D. The CDR3 contains 12 residues. V shed 1 base and J shed 5 bases, with 6 bases lying between them. The DNA for the CDR3 is TGTGCCAGCAGTTTAGGTTCCCACGAGCAGTACTTC. This translates into CASSLGSHEQYF.

This clonotype has just a few counts. The genes are TRBV7-9 and TRBJ2-3, with D possibly being TRBD1 (6 bases). V lost 8 bases, J lost 5 bases, and 8 bases lay in between. This CDR3 has 11 residues. Germline CDR1 is SEHNR and CDR2 is FQNEAQ (reference sequence). CDR3 DNA sequence: TGTGCCAGCGGCAGGGGAGATACGCAGTATTTT. Translating it yields CASGRGDTQYF.